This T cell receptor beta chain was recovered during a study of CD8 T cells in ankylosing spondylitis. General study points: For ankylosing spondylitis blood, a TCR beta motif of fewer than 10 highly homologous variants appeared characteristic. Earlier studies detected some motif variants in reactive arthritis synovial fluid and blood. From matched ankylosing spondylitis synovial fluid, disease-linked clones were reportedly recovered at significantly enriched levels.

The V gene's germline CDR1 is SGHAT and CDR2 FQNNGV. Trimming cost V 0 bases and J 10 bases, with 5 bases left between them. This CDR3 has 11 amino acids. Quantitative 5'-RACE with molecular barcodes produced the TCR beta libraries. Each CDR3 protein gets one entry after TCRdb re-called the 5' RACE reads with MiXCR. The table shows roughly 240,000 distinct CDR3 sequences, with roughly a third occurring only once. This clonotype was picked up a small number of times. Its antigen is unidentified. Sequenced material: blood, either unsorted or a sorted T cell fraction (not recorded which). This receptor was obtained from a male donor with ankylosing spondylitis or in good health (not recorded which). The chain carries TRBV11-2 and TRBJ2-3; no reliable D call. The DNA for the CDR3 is TGTGCCAGCAGCTTAGATTCGGCGCAGTATTTT. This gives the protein CASSLDSAQYF.